A single sample gave rise to the 25 T cell receptor beta chains below, sequenced in a study of siplizumab effects on memory and regulatory T cells. Generated by immunoSEQ multiplex PCR, the TCRdb table keeps only in-frame clones and is missing some. The sample consists of about 82,000 clones, 80% to 90% of them appearing once. Material for sequencing was Tregs sorted from blood. These receptors came from a human donor in good health.

The chain employs TRBV7-7 and TRBJ1-5, with a possible D match to TRBD1 (5 bases). CDR1 and CDR2 from the germline V gene are SSHAT and FNYEAQ (reference sequence). The ends were cut back, 1 base at V and 0 bases at J, with 16 bases in the middle. CDR3 length equals 18 residues. CDR3 in DNA: TGTGCCAGCAGCTTAGAAGGGACGAAGGTGGGTAGCAATCAGCCCCAGCATTTT. Translated, it gives CASSLEGTKVGSNQPQHF.

The rearrangement uses TRBV4-3 and TRBJ1-1; possibly TRBD1 for D (5 bases). With 1 base removed from V and 7 bases from J, the gap between germline ends came to 13 bases. CDR3 length: 14 residues. Germline V gene lookup returns CDR1 LGHNA and CDR2 YSLEER. The CDR3 DNA sequence: TGCGCCAGCAGCCAAGTCCAGGGATATCGTGAAGCTTTCTTT. It codes for CASSQVQGYREAFF.

The chain uses TRBV7-8 and TRBJ2-7; D is unresolved. The ends were cut back, 2 bases at V and 2 bases at J, with 13 bases in the middle. Germline CDR1 and CDR2: SGHVS and FQNEAQ. This CDR3 spans 15 amino acids. CDR3 coding DNA: TGTGCCAGCAGCTTATCCCACGGCTTCCCCTACGAGCAGTACTTC. Translated: CASSLSHGFPYEQYF.

CDR3 residues: CASSRSADYEQYF. The CDR3 DNA reads as TGCGCCAGCAGTAGATCAGCCGACTACGAGCAGTACTTC. The gene calls are TRBV5-1 and TRBJ2-7, with D hard to call. The V end was cut by 5 bases, the J end by 3 bases, with 12 bases between. This CDR3 spans 13 amino acids. Germline V gene sequence: CDR1 SGHRS, CDR2 YFSETQ.

The chain joins TRBV6-1 to TRBJ2-7, with D possibly TRBD1 on 6 matching bases. Germline CDR1 MNHNS, CDR2 SASEGT. Trimming cost V 3 bases and J 4 bases, with 19 bases left between them. This CDR3 is 16 amino acids long. The CDR3 here is CASSDRDKNLGYEQYF. DNA of the CDR3: TGTGCCAGCAGTGACCGGGACAAAAATTTAGGATACGAGCAGTACTTC.

The J gene is TRBJ2-7, the V gene TRBV18; D ambiguous. V was cut by 3 bases and J by 2 bases, with 5 bases left in between. The CDR3 consists of 12 residues. Per germline, CDR1 KGHSH and CDR2 LQKENI. The DNA of the CDR3 is TGTGCCAGCTCACCGCGAACCTACGAGCAGTACTTC. Residues: CASSPRTYEQYF.

The rearrangement links TRBV5-1 to TRBJ1-4, with 8 bases that match TRBD1. V was clipped by 4 bases and J by 7 bases; unmatched bases: 6. The CDR3 length is 14 residues. Germline V lookup: CDR1 SGHRS, CDR2 YFSETQ. CDR3 DNA: TGCGCCAGCAGCACGGGACAGGTCCGTGAAAAACTGTTTTTT. Its translation is CASSTGQVREKLFF.

The table lists this clone with a count of one. This chain connects TRBV25-1 to TRBJ2-1; TRBD2 agrees at 8 bases. In germline, CDR1 is MGHDK, CDR2 SYGVNS. Unmatched junction bases numbered 9, after V lost 6 bases and J lost 8 bases. This CDR3 spans 14 amino acids. The CDR3 DNA reads TGTGCCAGCAGCACAACGGGGGGGCCCGATGAGCAGTTCTTC. Its protein is CASSTTGGPDEQFF.

The chain is built from TRBV18 and TRBJ1-2; D not resolved. CDR3 size: 15 residues. The V and J ends lost 3 bases and 3 bases respectively, with 14 bases between them. Germline assignment: CDR1 KGHSH and CDR2 LQKENI. CDR3 region: CASSPVQPWDYGYTF. CDR3 coding DNA: TGTGCCAGCTCACCGGTTCAGCCTTGGGACTATGGCTACACCTTC.

The chain couples TRBV5-4 to TRBJ1-2, with D possibly being TRBD1 (5 bases). CDR1 is SGHNT and CDR2 is YYREEE in the germline V gene (reference sequence). V shed 1 base and J shed 7 bases, with 8 bases lying between them. CDR3 length: 12 residues. The CDR3 DNA reads TGTGCCAGCAGCTTGTGGGGGGTTGGCTACACCTTC. This sequence encodes CASSLWGVGYTF.

The chain carries TRBV20-1 and TRBJ1-2; D call uncertain. Germline V gives CDR1 DFQATT, CDR2 SNEGSKA (reference sequence). The CDR3 runs 11 residues. V lost 6 bases and J lost 2, with 7 bases in between. The CDR3 DNA follows: TGCAGTGCCTTACAGAACTATGGCTACACCTTC. Its translation is CSALQNYGYTF.

This rearrangement joins TRBV23-1 to TRBJ2-7, with a weak D call TRBD2 (5 bases). TRBV23-1 is designated an ORF whose function remains uncertain. This CDR3 contains 16 residues. Trimming stripped 0 bases from V and 2 bases from J, with 14 bases between. The CDR3 nucleotides are TGCGCCAGCAGTCAATCTCGGCAGGCCGGGGCCTACGAGCAGTACTTC. Amino acid sequence: CASSQSRQAGAYEQYF.

This chain uses TRBV7-3 with TRBJ1-1; no definite D call. The CDR3 is 13 residues long. The germline V and J ends were trimmed by 6 bases and 1 base, with 9 bases remaining between them. CDR1 and CDR2 from the germline V gene are SGHTA and FQGTGA. The chain's CDR3 is CASSYGRNTEAFF. The DNA of the CDR3 is TGTGCCAGCAGTTATGGACGGAACACTGAAGCTTTCTTT. Full variable domain (remainder filled in from reference TRBV7-3 and TRBJ1-1): GAGVSQTPSNKVTEKGKYVELRCDPISGHTALYWYRQSLGQGPEFLIYFQGTGAADDSGLPNDRFFAVRPEGSVSTLKIQRTERGDSAVYLCASSYGRNTEAFFGQGTRLTVV.

The rearrangement joins TRBV5-1 to TRBJ1-2, with 7 bases that match TRBD1. CDR3 length: 13 amino acids. With V trimmed by 5 bases and J by 2 bases, 3 bases remained unmatched. The germline V gene encodes CDR1 SGHRS and CDR2 YFSETQ. The CDR3 protein is CASRQGMNYGYTF. Here the CDR3 DNA reads TGCGCCAGCAGACAGGGGATGAACTATGGCTACACCTTC.

On this clone: The junction differs from germline at one of its ends, possibly a read error. This chain joins TRBV5-1 and TRBJ1-4; TRBD1 matches at 8 bases. This CDR3 has 14 residues. CDR1 is SGHRS, CDR2 YFSETQ, per germline. In DNA, the CDR3 is TGTGCCAGCAGCTTTGGGACAGGAAATGAAAAACTGTTTTTT. It specifies CASSFGTGNEKLFF.

This chain uses TRBV19 with TRBJ2-3; weak D call: TRBD2 (7 bases). Between the trimmed V and J ends, which lost 3 bases and 2 bases, there was a span of 15 bases. The CDR3 is 16 residues long. Germline V CDR1 and CDR2: LNHDA, SQIVND (reference sequence). CDR3 protein: CASSIGGGRATDTQYF. As DNA, the CDR3 is TGTGCCAGTAGTATTGGGGGGGGCCGGGCCACAGATACGCAGTATTTT. Filled out from reference TRBV19 and TRBJ2-3, the complete variable domain reads DGGITQSPKYLFRKEGQNVTLSCEQNLNHDAMYWYRQDPGQGLRLIYYSQIVNDFQKGDIAEGYSVSREKKESFPLTVTSAQKNPTAFYLCASSIGGGRATDTQYFGPGTRLTVL.

Only one count was recorded for this clone. V gene TRBV1 combines with J gene TRBJ2-5; TRBD2 is the table's D call, not checked against the DNA. TRBV1 is a pseudogene segment. This CDR3 comprises 17 residues. The DNA of the CDR3 is TGCACCAGCAGCCAGTCCTGTCTAGCGGGGGCCCAAGAGACCCAGTACTTC. Translating it yields CTSSQSCLAGAQETQYF.

The chain links TRBV19 to TRBJ1-2, with D possibly TRBD1 on 6 matching bases. The CDR3 is made up of 15 amino acids. V lost 1 base and J 1 base, leaving 10 bases between the germline ends. Germline CDR1 reads LNHDA; CDR2 reads SQIVND (reference sequence). DNA for the CDR3: TGTGCCAGTAGTATAGTACCCAGGGGTAACTATGGCTACACCTTC. This sequence encodes CASSIVPRGNYGYTF.

This chain connects TRBV4-1 to TRBJ2-1; 10 positions match TRBD1. The CDR3 has 18 residues. Germline V lookup: CDR1 MGHRA, CDR2 YSYEKL. The V and J ends lost 1 base and 7 bases, in that order; junction bases with no gene match: 13. The CDR3 spells CASSQGARTGGRRNEQFF. The CDR3 DNA reads TGCGCCAGCAGCCAAGGGGCTAGGACAGGGGGTAGACGTAATGAGCAGTTCTTC.

The gene calls are TRBV7-9 and TRBJ1-5; maybe TRBD1 (5 bases). The CDR3 consists of 12 residues. Germline V CDR1 and CDR2: SEHNR, FQNEAQ (reference sequence). V lost 3 bases, J lost 6 bases, and 6 bases lay in between. DNA for the CDR3: TGTGCCAGCAGCTTTAGGGGTCAGCCCCAGCATTTT. Amino acid sequence: CASSFRGQPQHF.

The V call is TRBV7-6, the J call TRBJ2-2; maybe TRBD2 (6 bases). The CDR3 is 15 amino acids. The V gene lost 6 bases and the J gene lost 3 bases, with 14 bases spanning the gap. Germline V gene lookup returns CDR1 SGHVS and CDR2 FNYEAQ. CDR3: CASSRLAGYTGELFF. CDR3 coding DNA: TGTGCCAGCAGTCGCCTGGCGGGGTACACCGGGGAGCTGTTTTTT.

In this sample, this clone turned up once. CDR3 amino acids: CAWSNQGKQYF. The CDR3 DNA reads as TGTGCCTGGAGTAATCAGGGGAAGCAGTACTTC. The rearrangement uses TRBV30 and TRBJ2-7; D may be TRBD1 (6 bases). The CDR3 is 11 residues long. V lost 2 bases, J lost 8 bases, and 10 bases lay in between. Germline loops: CDR1 GTSNPN, CDR2 SVGIG (reference sequence). The variable domain in full, completed from reference TRBV30 and TRBJ2-7, reads SQTIHQWPATLVQPVGSPLSLECTVEGTSNPNLYWYRQAAGRGLQLLFYSVGIGQISSEVPQNLSASRPQDRQFILSSKKLLLSDSGFYLCAWSNQGKQYFGPGTRLTVT.

J is TRBJ2-5 and V is TRBV5-1, with D possibly being TRBD2 (7 bases). The CDR3 totals 15 residues. CDR1 and CDR2 (germline): SGHRS, YFSETQ. V gave up 2 bases and J gave up 3 bases, with 14 bases separating them. Here the CDR3 reads CASSFTGGREETQYF. CDR3 coding DNA: TGCGCCAGCAGCTTTACCGGGGGGCGTGAAGAGACCCAGTACTTC.

This clone is classed as medium-sized (0.01 to 0.1%). The chain combines TRBV2 with TRBJ1-6, with 8 bases aligning to TRBD1. With V trimmed by 4 bases and J by 4 bases, 0 bases remained unmatched. CDR1 is SNHLY, CDR2 FYNNEI, per germline. The CDR3 sequence is 14 residues long. The CDR3 reads CASSGQGYNSPLHF. The DNA of the CDR3 is TGTGCCAGCAGTGGACAGGGGTATAATTCACCCCTCCACTTT.

The gene calls are TRBV6-5 and TRBJ1-2; TRBD1 might be the D (5 bases). Trimming removed 2 bases from V and 3 bases from J, with 10 bases in between. Germline CDR1 is MNHEY and CDR2 is SVGAGI. The CDR3 is 14 amino acids. The CDR3 nucleotides read TGTGCCAGCAGTTACATTTCAGGGTACTATGGCTACACCTTC. Translation: CASSYISGYYGYTF.